This paragraph covers one T cell receptor beta chain sequence. Its target is unknown. TCRdb called the 5' RACE reads again in MiXCR, with one record for every CDR3 protein. The data show hundreds of thousands of distinct CDR3 sequences, around 8.3% seen once. These data come from a study of identical twins. Study observations and caveats: Cross-sectional statistics, not tracking of the same donors, supported the conclusions.

The CDR3 spans 16 residues. V was clipped by 0 bases and J by 6 bases; unmatched bases: 6. The germline V gene encodes CDR1 LGHNA and CDR2 YSLEER. These data also featured in a second study, about yellow fever vaccine responses in identical twins.

The genes are TRBV4-3 and TRBJ2-3; 10 bases line up with TRBD2. The sequencing sample was made of PBMCs. The source is a young woman in good health. The CDR3 is CASSQDLAGEVDTQYF. DNA for the CDR3: TGCGCCAGCAGCCAAGATCTAGCGGGAGAAGTTGATACGCAGTATTTT.